The entry that follows covers one T cell receptor (beta chain) sequence. This record belongs to a study of blood T cell repertoires in COVID-19. On the study more broadly: Specimens from acute and convalescent COVID-19 originated in the United States, Italy and Spain. Sources were T cells, B-cell-depleted T cells, or PBMCs; the material itself was cDNA or gDNA.

The germline V gene has CDR1 MNHNS and CDR2 SASEGT. V was cut by 0 bases and J by 7 bases, with 7 bases left in between. The CDR3 is made up of 12 amino acids. How the authors handled the data: Reference gene primers were amplified, and this amplification served to estimate nucleated cell counts. Assay: immunoSEQ multiplex PCR; the TCRdb copy retains only in-frame clones and omits some. V and J calls and clone size are copied from that table; D and trimming were computed from the DNA. The repertoire has roughly 120,000 clones, about 85% of them found once; the top ten carry around 4.8%. Sequencing was performed on peripheral blood. The genes are TRBV6-1 and TRBJ2-7; D remains ambiguous. This sequence was found in a human donor in a cohort sampled during active COVID-19. CDR3 amino acids: CASSEAQIEQYF. The CDR3 DNA is TGTGCCAGCAGTGAAGCGCAGATAGAGCAGTACTTC.